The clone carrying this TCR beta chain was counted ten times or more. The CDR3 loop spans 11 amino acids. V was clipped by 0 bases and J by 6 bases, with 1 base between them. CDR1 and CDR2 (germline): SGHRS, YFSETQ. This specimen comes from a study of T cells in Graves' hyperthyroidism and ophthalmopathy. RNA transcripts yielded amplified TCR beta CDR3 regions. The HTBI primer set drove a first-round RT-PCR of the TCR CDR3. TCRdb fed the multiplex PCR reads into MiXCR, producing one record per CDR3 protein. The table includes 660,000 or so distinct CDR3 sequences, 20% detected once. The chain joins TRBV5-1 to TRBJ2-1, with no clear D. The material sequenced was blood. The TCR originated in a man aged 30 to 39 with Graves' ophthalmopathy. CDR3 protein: CASSLANEQFF. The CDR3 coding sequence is TGCGCCAGCAGCTTGGCCAATGAGCAGTTCTTC.